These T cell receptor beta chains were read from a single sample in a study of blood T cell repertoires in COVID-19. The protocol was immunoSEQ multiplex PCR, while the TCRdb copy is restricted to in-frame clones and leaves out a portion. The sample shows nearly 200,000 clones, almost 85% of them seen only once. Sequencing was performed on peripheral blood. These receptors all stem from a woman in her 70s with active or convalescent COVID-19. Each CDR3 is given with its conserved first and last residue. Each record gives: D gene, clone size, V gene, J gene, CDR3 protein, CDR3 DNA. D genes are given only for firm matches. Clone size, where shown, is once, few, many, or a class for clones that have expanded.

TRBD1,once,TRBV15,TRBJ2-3,CATSLGQTSTDTQYF,TGTGCCACCAGCCTGGGACAGACTAGCACAGATACGCAGTATTTT
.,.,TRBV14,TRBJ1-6,CASPDETRRGPLQSSYNSPLHF,TGTGCCAGCCCCGATGAGACGAGGCGGGGGCCTCTCCAGAGCTCCTATAATTCACCCCTCCACTTT
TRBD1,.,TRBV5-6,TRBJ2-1,CASSLGQGRYNEQFF,TGTGCCAGCAGCTTGGGACAGGGGAGATACAATGAGCAGTTCTTC
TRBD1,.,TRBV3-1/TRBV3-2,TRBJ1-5,CASSQGRGYGQPQHF,TGTGCCAGCAGCCAGGGCAGGGGGTATGGTCAGCCCCAGCATTTT
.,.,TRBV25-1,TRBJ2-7,CASSVPARGYYEQYF,TGTGCCAGCAGTGTCCCCGCAAGGGGCTACTACGAGCAGTACTTC
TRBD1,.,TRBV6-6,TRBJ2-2,CASSGQGTGELFF,TGTGCCAGCAGCGGACAGGGGACCGGGGAGCTGTTTTTT
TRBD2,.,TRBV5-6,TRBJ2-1,CASSLLLAANNEQFF,TGTGCCAGCAGCTTGCTACTAGCGGCAAACAATGAGCAGTTCTTC
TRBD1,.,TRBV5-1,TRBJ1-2,CASSPGRDRGINHNYGYTF,TGCGCCAGCAGCCCGGGACGGGACAGGGGTATTAACCACAACTATGGCTACACCTTC
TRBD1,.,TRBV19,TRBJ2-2,CASRPYPGQYTGELFF,TGTGCCAGTAGGCCCTACCCGGGACAGTACACCGGGGAGCTGTTTTTT
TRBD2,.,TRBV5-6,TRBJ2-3,CASSFPSGSSNTQYF,TGTGCCAGCAGCTTTCCTAGCGGGAGTAGTAATACGCAGTATTTT
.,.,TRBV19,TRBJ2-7,CASSISAYEQYF,TGTGCCAGTAGTATTTCGGCCTACGAGCAGTACTTC
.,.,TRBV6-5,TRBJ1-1,CASSLGRGDAFF,TGTGCCAGCAGTTTAGGCCGGGGGGACGCTTTCTTT
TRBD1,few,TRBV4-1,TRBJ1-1,CASSQGPGQGAITEAFF,TGCGCCAGCAGCCAAGGCCCGGGACAGGGGGCGATTACTGAAGCTTTCTTT
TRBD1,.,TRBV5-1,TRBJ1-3,CASAPGGSGNTIYF,TGCGCCAGCGCCCCAGGGGGCTCTGGAAACACCATATATTTT
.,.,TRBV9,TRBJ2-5,CASSVGGEEETQYF,TGTGCCAGCAGCGTAGGGGGAGAGGAGGAGACCCAGTACTTC
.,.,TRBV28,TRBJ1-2,CASRLGGYGYTF,TGTGCCAGCAGACTCGGGGGGTATGGCTACACCTTC
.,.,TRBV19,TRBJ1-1,CASSLSPQGHTEAFF,TGTGCCAGTAGCTTATCCCCTCAGGGCCACACTGAAGCTTTCTTT
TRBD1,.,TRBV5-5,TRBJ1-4,CASRLTGELEKLFF,TGTGCCAGCAGGTTGACAGGGGAGCTTGAAAAACTGTTTTTT
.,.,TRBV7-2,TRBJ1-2,CASSLAPRNYYGYTF,TGTGCCAGCAGCTTAGCTCCGAGGAACTATTATGGCTACACCTTC
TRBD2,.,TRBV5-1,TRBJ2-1,CASSLGGGLGDHEQFF,TGCGCCAGCAGCTTGGGGGGGGGACTAGGTGACCATGAGCAGTTCTTC
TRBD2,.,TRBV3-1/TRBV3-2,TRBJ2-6,CASSQLLAGVAGANVLTF,TGTGCCAGCAGCCAACTACTAGCGGGAGTGGCTGGGGCCAACGTCCTGACTTTC
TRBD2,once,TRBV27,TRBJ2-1,CASSLAGAPYNEQFF,TGTGCCAGTTCCTTAGCGGGAGCCCCCTACAATGAGCAGTTCTTC
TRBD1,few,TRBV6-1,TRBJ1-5,CASSVGTGASNQPQHF,TGTGCCAGCAGTGTGGGGACAGGGGCTAGCAATCAGCCCCAGCATTTT
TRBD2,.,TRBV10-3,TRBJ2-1,CAISDTSGKASYNEQFF,TGTGCCATCAGTGACACTAGCGGGAAAGCCTCCTACAATGAGCAGTTCTTC
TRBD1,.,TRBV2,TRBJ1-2,CASSGQGPNYGYTF,TGTGCCAGCAGCGGACAGGGGCCTAACTATGGCTACACCTTC
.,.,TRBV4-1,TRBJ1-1,CASSPGGSSSFF,TGCGCCAGCAGCCCGGGAGGTTCGTCATCTTTCTTT
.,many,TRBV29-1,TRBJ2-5,CSVEETGRGETQYF,TGCAGCGTTGAGGAAACAGGAAGGGGGGAGACCCAGTACTTC
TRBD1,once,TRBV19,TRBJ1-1,CASSPGQGNTEAFF,TGTGCCAGTAGTCCGGGACAGGGGAACACTGAAGCTTTCTTT
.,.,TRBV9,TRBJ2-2,CASSKAQGLSGELFF,TGTGCCAGCAGTAAGGCCCAGGGTCTTAGCGGGGAGCTGTTTTTT
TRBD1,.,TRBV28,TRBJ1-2,CASSLYRDRAYGYTF,TGTGCCAGCAGTCTATACCGGGACAGGGCCTATGGCTACACCTTC
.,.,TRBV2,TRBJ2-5,CGGGRGSANGETQYF,TGTGGCGGCGGGCGTGGTAGCGCTAACGGGGAGACCCAGTACTTC
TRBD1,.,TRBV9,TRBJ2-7,CASSRATGAQSYEQYF,TGTGCCAGCAGCCGAGCCACAGGGGCACAATCCTACGAGCAGTACTTC
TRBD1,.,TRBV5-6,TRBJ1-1,CASSLAMGQGVEAFF,TGTGCCAGCAGCTTGGCCATGGGACAGGGCGTTGAAGCTTTCTTT
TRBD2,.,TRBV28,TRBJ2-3,CAISGDTDTQYF,TGTGCAATTAGCGGGGACACAGATACGCAGTATTTT
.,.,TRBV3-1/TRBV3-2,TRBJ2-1,CASSQVNNEQFF,TGTGCCAGCAGCCAAGTCAACAATGAGCAGTTCTTC
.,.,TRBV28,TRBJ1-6,CASSPPEGVNSPLHF,TGTGCCAGCAGTCCCCCTGAGGGGGTAAATTCACCCCTCCACTTT
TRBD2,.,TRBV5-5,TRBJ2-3,CASSPRTSSITDTQYF,TGTGCCAGCAGCCCCAGGACTAGTTCGATTACGGACACGCAGTATTTT
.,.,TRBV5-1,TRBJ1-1,CASTLQVNTEAFF,TGCGCCAGCACCTTACAGGTGAACACTGAAGCTTTCTTT
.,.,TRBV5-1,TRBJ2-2,CASSPTSITGELFF,TGCGCCAGCAGTCCAACTAGTATTACCGGGGAGCTGTTTTTT
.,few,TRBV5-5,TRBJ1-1,CASTPGVFTEAFF,TGTGCCAGCACTCCGGGGGTATTCACTGAAGCTTTCTTT
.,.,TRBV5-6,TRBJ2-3,CASSPRLAGPRGDTQYF,TGTGCCAGCAGCCCCAGATTAGCGGGACCCAGGGGGGATACGCAGTATTTT
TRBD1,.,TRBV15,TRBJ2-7,CATSSNRGYEQYF,TGTGCCACCAGCAGTAACAGGGGCTACGAGCAGTACTTC
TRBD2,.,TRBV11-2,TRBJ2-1,CASSSGTSGRGSSYNEQFF,TGTGCCAGCAGCTCTGGGACTAGCGGGAGGGGGAGCTCCTACAATGAGCAGTTCTTC
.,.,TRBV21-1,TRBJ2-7,CASSPKGDTYEQYF,TGTGCCAGCAGCCCCAAGGGGGACACCTACGAGCAGTACTTC
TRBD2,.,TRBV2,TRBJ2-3,CASRGTSGSLDTQYF,TGTGCCAGCAGGGGGACTAGCGGGAGTTTAGATACGCAGTATTTT
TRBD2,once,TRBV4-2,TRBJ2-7,CASSLLSSGGSYEQYF,TGTGCCAGCAGCCTTCTTTCTAGCGGAGGTTCCTACGAGCAGTACTTC
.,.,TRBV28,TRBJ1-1,CASSLQGYRNTEAFF,TGTGCCAGCAGTTTACAGGGGTATCGGAACACTGAAGCTTTCTTT
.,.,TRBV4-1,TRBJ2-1,CASSQLGTYNEQFF,TGCGCCAGCAGCCAGCTCGGGACTTACAATGAGCAGTTCTTC
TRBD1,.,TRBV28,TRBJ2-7,CASTGRGTGVDEQYF,TGTGCCAGCACCGGCCGGGGGACAGGGGTCGACGAGCAGTACTTC
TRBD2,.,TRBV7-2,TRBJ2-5,CASSPGRAGETQYF,TGTGCCAGCAGCCCCGGGAGGGCGGGGGAGACCCAGTACTTC
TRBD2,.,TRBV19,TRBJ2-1,CASSIRLADYNEQFF,TGTGCCAGTAGTATACGACTAGCGGATTACAATGAGCAGTTCTTC
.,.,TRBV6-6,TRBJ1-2,CASSYNKGNYGYTF,TGTGCCAGCAGTTATAATAAGGGGAACTATGGCTACACCTTC
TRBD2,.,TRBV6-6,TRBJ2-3,CASSYTLAGYTDTQYF,TGTGCCAGCAGTTACACACTAGCGGGGTACACAGATACGCAGTATTTT
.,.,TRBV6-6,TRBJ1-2,CASSYLLRGYTF,TGTGCCAGCAGTTACCTCTTGAGGGGCTACACCTTC
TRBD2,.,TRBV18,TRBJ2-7,CASSSGLAGVGEQYF,TGTGCCAGCTCATCGGGACTAGCGGGAGTTGGCGAGCAGTACTTC